This TCR beta chain emerged from a study of T cells after posttransplantation cyclophosphamide. This table comes from immunoSEQ multiplex PCR, and its TCRdb copy is limited to in-frame clones, with some not included. The profile shows 8,000 to 10,000 clones, roughly 80% of them singletons. Cyclophosphamide on days +3 and +4 followed busulfan-fludarabine conditioning and a marrow graft. Germline loops: CDR1 SGHAT, CDR2 FQNNGV. V shed 2 bases, J shed 8 bases, and the junction held 7 bases outside the gene matches. The CDR3 extends over 15 amino acids. With regard to this clone: Its antigen is currently unknown.

Findings and caveats of the study: After PTCy, TRB diversity resembled that of CNI/methotrexate controls. Blood and skin or GI T cell repertoires showed limited TRB overlap.

The rearrangement links TRBV11-2 to TRBJ2-1; 9 positions agree with TRBD1. This receptor was identified in a female patient between 40 and 50 years old who received an allogeneic stem cell transplant from a related donor, was CMV-positive, and had no GVHD. Some of the T cells might come from the graft donor. The sequenced sample was PBMCs, obtained 1,800 to 2,000 days after a stem cell transplant with posttransplant cyclophosphamide. The CDR3 sequence is CASSLTGGTMYEQFF. In DNA, the CDR3 is TGTGCCAGCAGCTTAACAGGGGGCACGATGTATGAGCAGTTCTTC.